A single T cell receptor (beta chain) is shown here with its context. The target of this receptor is not known. No base qualities exist here, and no much larger clone lies one base off it. This sample stems from a study of cytomegalovirus exposure and HLA in healthy donors (dated by TCRdb to the late 2010s). Background on the whole study: According to an earlier analysis of around 600 of the donors, about 170 million T cells yielded 117 million unique TCR beta sequences and around 280 Gb of sequence data. The later analysis used no new phenotypic data to find candidate immune exposures, relying instead on TCR beta sequences and their occurrence across donors. Because of strong linkage in the cohort, 4 to 6 DR-DQ haplotypes were treated as single units for association and clustering. A separate validation cohort of 100 to 150 different subjects was used in addition to the roughly 670-subject first cohort. A later genetic analysis used genome-wide SNP genotypes for about 65% of the roughly 670 donors, treating that subset as a discovery cohort. The study combined high-throughput TCR immunosequencing, statistical association of individual TCRs with disease status, and machine learning to predict cytomegalovirus infection status. To study patterns of TCR occurrence, a later analysis re-analyzed previously published TCR beta repertoires from several hundred donors and added high-resolution HLA genotyping. All discovery cohort repertoires had been generated on a single sequencing platform. Donor age, sex, ethnicity and CMV serostatus were compiled together with the repertoire data. An early release that covered more than 550 HLA-typed donors contained about 300 gigabases of sequencing data and some 87 million unique TCR sequences. Of the roughly 400 genotyped donors, 75% to 85% were placed in the genetic ancestry cluster associated with self-reported Caucasian donors. Typing coverage varied by locus: roughly 629-630 donors for A, B, C, DRB1 and DQB1; roughly 520 for DQA1; over 600 for DPA1; approximately 470 for DPB1. The aim of the study was to test whether cataloging public T cell receptors could identify signatures of past pathogen exposure. The study used immunosequencing to profile the T cell repertoires of around 600 subjects and linked those repertoires to cytomegalovirus serostatus. On average, about 200,000 unique TCR beta nucleotide sequences were sequenced per donor among more than 350 genotyped donors of the cohort, with approximately 18% of those sequences being non-productive. HLA typing covered class I and class II loci at four-digit resolution. An earlier analysis of several hundred of the donors used high-throughput TCR beta sequencing to judge whether each TCR beta V gene segment behaved as functional or pseudogenic. Overall study results and their limits: The presence/absence analyses assumed that sequencing depth was roughly uniform across donors, and that assumption may not be true. In a later analysis, HLA-associated TCR beta chains were found to be more clonally expanded and to have lower generation probabilities than equally common non-associated chains. A later analysis associated 16,951 TCR beta sequences with specific HLA alleles at a false discovery rate of 0.05. According to a later analysis, TCR association rates differed among HLA loci, with DRB1 alleles showing the most associated TCRs and HLA-C alleles showing the fewest. In a later analysis, several top co-occurrence clusters were reported to appear linked to parvovirus B19, influenza, CMV and Epstein-Barr virus. A few of the identified cytomegalovirus-associated TCR beta chains were confirmed in vitro to be specific for cytomegalovirus antigens. The sequencing pipeline was judged likely to have produced a cluster of highly shared sequence variants as a technical artifact. In a later genetic analysis, fewer N-insertions in productive TCRs were reported among donors in an Asian-associated ancestry cluster than the roughly 700-donor mean. The classifier was reported to diagnose cytomegalovirus status with high specificity and sensitivity in both the original and validation cohorts. The authors suggested that the approach could potentially be extended to other disease states and immunological phenotypes. Most CMV-associated TCR beta chains appeared to be HLA-restricted in a later analysis, and the HLA associations seemed to be driven largely by CMV exposure. Only TCR beta chains were sequenced in this cohort, and the absence of alpha or paired-chain data limited detectable features. The earlier analysis of 587 of the donors excluded approximately 15 rarely observed V segments, including chromosome 9 orphons, because counts were too low. Linkage disequilibrium might explain the correlated functional status among segregating V segments, but an unknown experimental factor could not be ruled out. For the cohort, immune exposure information was limited to CMV serostatus. Across donors, most TCR sequences were observed very rarely, whereas some public TCRs were present in many individuals. A further reported finding was that TCR beta sequences accurately predicted the HLA-A and HLA-B alleles for most subjects in the first cohort. V-gene and J-gene trimming of TCR beta chains was associated with a missense DCLRE1C variant in a later genetic analysis, and the association was replicated in an independent cohort. In the study, approximately 160 TCR beta chains were listed as associated with cytomegalovirus. When HLA alleles, especially DR and DQ, strongly co-occurred, TCR associations were difficult to assign to individual alleles. In an earlier analysis of fewer than 700 of the donors, most TCR beta V segments appeared in productive rearrangements about 87% or about 30% of the time, broadly matching IMGT annotations. Because HLA typing was unavailable for some donors at each locus, only the typed subset was used in association tests.

Receptor amplification or capture employed the immunoSEQ multiplex PCR assay. For the multiplex PCR, a mixture combining 60 forward primers for TCR Vbeta segments and 13 reverse primers for TCR Jbeta segments was used. The CDR3 region of rearranged TCR beta genes was amplified from genomic DNA with a multiplex PCR assay. On the Illumina HiSeq System, the amplified TCR beta libraries were sequenced as 87-base-pair reads. As for the original processing: In a later analysis, some 80 million unique TCR beta chains were counted across the approximately 640 repertoires, and some 10 million of these chains were shared by at least two donors. A nearest-neighbor algorithm error-corrected the raw reads and collapsed the reads into unique sequences, merging closely related sequences to remove PCR and sequencing errors. Alignment of CDR3 sequences to IMGT reference sequences was used to assign V, D and J gene segments. For a sequence to be retained, at least a six-nucleotide match to both a V gene segment and a J gene segment was required. Rearrangements were classified as productive when the CDR3 lacked stop codons and remained in frame with V and J, and all other rearrangements were classified as non-productive. CDR3 was defined by IMGT convention, running from the second conserved V-encoded cysteine to the conserved J-encoded phenylalanine. The earlier analysis of 587 of the donors excluded any sequence lacking an unambiguous match to a single V gene segment. An earlier analysis of just under 600 of the donors called V segments functional above 56.7% productive rearrangements and segregating when the between-donor standard deviation exceeded 5%. A statistical classification framework was built to diagnose cytomegalovirus status from the catalog of TCR beta chain sequences. In a later analysis, TCR nucleotide sequences were compared against IMGT/GENE-DB human TR gene sequences so that V and J genes could be assigned. In a later analysis, CDR3 sequences and most-parsimonious VDJ recombination scenarios were assigned using the TCRdist pipeline. A later analysis defined each TCR beta chain by its CDR3 amino acid sequence plus V-gene family, and excluded reads lacking a unique V-gene family. A later analysis removed 592 highly shared, low-generation-probability nucleotide sequences to deal with suspected cross-contamination and a sequencing artifact. A later analysis calculated a clonal expansion index for each public chain from normalized within-repertoire ranks of inferred template counts. In a later analysis, generation probabilities were computed using a VDJ recombination model fitted to out-of-frame rearrangements, and the results were checked against IGoR. A later analysis scored TCR-TCR, TCR-HLA and TCR-CMV co-occurrence with hypergeometric tests, applying a repertoire-size bias correction to TCR pairs. To estimate false discovery rates, a later analysis permuted the HLA or CMV assignments 20 times. A later analysis grouped co-occurring TCRs with DBSCAN, adding TCRdist sequence similarity when clustering within HLA-allele-positive subsets. Co-occurrence clustering excluded repertoires with fewer than 30,000 or more than 120,000 public chains, plus five with anomalous nucleotide sharing. As stored in TCRdb, this immuneACCESS dataset retains in-frame rearrangements with V and J assigned. A fraction of the clones does not appear; measured against another copy, unresolved V genes explain less than half of the discrepancy, and the remainder lacks a known reason. V and J calls and clone size are those listed in that table; D and trimming were worked out from the DNA. For this sample there are more than 70,000 clones; 75% to 85% appear just once. The top ten hold roughly 3.2% of the sample.

The cohort comprised fewer than 700 healthy bone marrow donors. All cohort members were sampled while nominally healthy, although unrecorded immune exposures were likely present. The donor was CMV seropositive and belonged to the group of more than 250 seropositive cohort members. Each donor provided a peripheral blood sample, and peripheral blood mononuclear cells were used for TCR beta sequencing. Genomic DNA extraction from the blood cell samples was performed with the Qiagen DNeasy Blood Extraction Kit. The sequence was collected from a man aged 45-60 years in good health and CMV-seropositive. Sample: PBMCs.

The DNA is as follows: TGTGCCTGGAGTGGACAGGGGACACAAGAGACCCAGTACTTC. This gives the protein CAWSGQGTQETQYF. The rearranged chain carries TRBV30 and TRBJ2-5; 8 central nucleotides agree with TRBD1. Reading from cysteine to phenylalanine, the CDR3 counts 14 amino acids. This entry keeps only the CDR3 DNA: 42 bases, framed from base 1. Sequences GTSNPN (CDR1) and SVGIG (CDR2) are obtained from the germline V gene (reference sequence). For this chain, trimming is 1 base at the V end and 2 bases at the J end, and the number of junction bases without a gene match is 3.